This entry features one T cell receptor beta chain sequence. The target antigen is unknown. The entry originates in a study of PD-1 blockade in classical Hodgkin lymphoma. Across the study: Patients had nivolumab dosed at 3 mg/kg, delivered intravenously every 2 weeks. General observations from the study: By C4D1, diversity of CD4+ TCRs had risen significantly, whereas that of CD8+ TCRs had not. It was reported that newly diagnosed patients had less baseline TCR diversity than healthy donors.

Germline assignment: CDR1 MNHNY and CDR2 SVGAGI (reference sequence). The CDR3 runs 12 residues. The ends were cut back, 2 bases at V and 5 bases at J, with 6 bases in the middle. This table comes from immunoSEQ multiplex PCR, and its TCRdb copy is limited to in-frame clones, with some not included. Of some 93,000 clones detected, 78% appear once; the ten largest clones hold about 9%. Time point denoted: cycle 4 day 1 (C4D1), after less than 7 weeks of nivolumab. All the patients suffered relapse after autologous stem cell transplantation, and brentuximab vedotin exposure differed. This TCR derives from a human donor with classical Hodgkin lymphoma. Sequencing was performed on peripheral blood mononuclear cells (PBMCs), taken before the fourth cycle of nivolumab. The V gene is TRBV6-6, the J gene TRBJ1-1; no clear D gene. CDR3 bases: TGTGCCAGCAGTTACAGGGATACTGAAGCTTTCTTT. This sequence encodes CASSYRDTEAFF.